The 23 T cell receptor beta chains listed next were all sequenced from one sample in a study of blood T cell repertoires in COVID-19. TCRdb's copy holds only in-frame clones and misses some; the assay was immunoSEQ multiplex PCR. The sample includes 220,000 or so clones, 84% of them seen just once. The specimen sequenced was PBMCs or T cells enriched from blood (not recorded which). The source of these receptors is a woman in her 40s who had recovered from COVID-19.

The CDR3 reads CASSSSGRARETQYF. The DNA of the CDR3 is TGTGCCAGCAGCTCTAGCGGGAGGGCCCGAGAGACCCAGTACTTC. The gene calls are TRBV9 and TRBJ2-5; TRBD2 aligns across 12 bases. Per germline, CDR1 SGDLS and CDR2 YYNGEE. J gave up 4 bases and V 4 bases, and 5 bases lay outside the gene matches. CDR3 size: 15 residues.

J is TRBJ2-1 and V is TRBV5-4, with D possibly matching TRBD2 (5 bases). V was clipped by 3 bases and J by 6 bases, with 16 bases between them. CDR1 and CDR2 from the germline V gene are SGHNT and YYREEE (reference sequence). This CDR3 is built from 15 residues. CDR3 in amino acids: CASSSLFRAGNEQFF. The DNA of the CDR3 is TGTGCCAGCAGCTCACTATTTAGGGCGGGCAATGAGCAGTTCTTC.

The rearrangement joins TRBV10-3 to TRBJ2-1; 14 nucleotides line up with TRBD2. Germline values: CDR1 ENHRY, CDR2 SYGVKD. The ends lost 5 bases at V and 4 bases at J; junction bases unmatched: 1. The CDR3 runs to 15 residues. The CDR3 DNA is TGTGCCATCAGTCGACTAGCGGGAGGGTACAATGAGCAGTTCTTC. Translated, it gives CAISRLAGGYNEQFF.

The rearrangement uses TRBV27 and TRBJ1-2; TRBD1 matches 10 bases. V was pared by 0 bases and J by 3 bases, with 4 bases of the junction left unmatched. Germline CDR1 MNHEY, CDR2 SMNVEV (reference sequence). The CDR3 length is 16 residues. CDR3 region: CASSLSRDRGDYGYTF. Written as DNA, the CDR3 is TGTGCCAGCAGTTTATCCCGGGACAGGGGAGACTATGGCTACACCTTC.

This chain links TRBV9 with TRBJ2-1; TRBD2 matches at 8 bases. The germline V gene encodes CDR1 SGDLS and CDR2 YYNGEE. This CDR3 is built from 16 residues. V lost 1 base and J lost 3; bases outside the gene matches: 6. CDR3 region: CASSVREGLGYNEQFF. The CDR3 nucleotides read TGTGCCAGCAGCGTACGGGAGGGACTAGGCTACAATGAGCAGTTCTTC.

The DNA for the CDR3 is TGTGCCAGCAGTCCGCTAGGGAGGGAGCTCTCTGGAAACACCATATATTTT. Translated: CASSPLGRELSGNTIYF. The V call is TRBV27, the J call TRBJ1-3; unclear D gene. CDR3 length: 17 amino acids. Germline V CDR1 and CDR2: MNHEY, SMNVEV (reference sequence). V was trimmed by 5 bases and J by 0 bases, leaving 17 bases between them.

For the CDR3, the DNA is TGTGCCAGCAGCCAAGATCCGTTTAGCGGGGGGGCTAGCACAGATACGCAGTATTTT. Translation gives CASSQDPFSGGASTDTQYF. This rearrangement joins TRBV4-2 to TRBJ2-3, with 11 bases matching TRBD2. CDR1 is LGHNA, CDR2 YNFKEQ, per germline. The ends lost 0 bases at V and 0 bases at J; junction bases unmatched: 8. This CDR3 is 19 amino acids long.

The rearrangement joins TRBV19 to TRBJ1-1, with D uncertain. CDR1 and CDR2 (germline): LNHDA, SQIVND (reference sequence). V was cut by 2 bases and J by 0 bases, with 10 bases left in between. The CDR3 covers 15 residues. The CDR3 spells CASSIRHVVNTEAFF. In DNA form, the CDR3 reads TGTGCCAGTAGTATACGACACGTTGTGAACACTGAAGCTTTCTTT.

J is TRBJ2-7 and V is TRBV19; D possibly corresponds to TRBD2 (5 bases). The CDR3 spans 15 residues. Germline V lookup: CDR1 LNHDA, CDR2 SQIVND (reference sequence). V was pared by 4 bases and J by 0 bases, with 13 bases between. The CDR3 here is CASSTSGYGSYEQYF. The CDR3 region has the DNA TGTGCCAGTAGTACCTCGGGATACGGCTCCTACGAGCAGTACTTC. Full variable domain (remainder filled in from reference TRBV19 and TRBJ2-7): DGGITQSPKYLFRKEGQNVTLSCEQNLNHDAMYWYRQDPGQGLRLIYYSQIVNDFQKGDIAEGYSVSREKKESFPLTVTSAQKNPTAFYLCASSTSGYGSYEQYFGPGTRLTVT.

The chain recombines TRBV10-3 with TRBJ1-3, with 9 bases matching TRBD1. Germline-derived CDR1 and CDR2 are ENHRY and SYGVKD. The CDR3 is made up of 16 amino acids. V was clipped by 3 bases and J by 3 bases; unmatched bases: 6. The CDR3, as DNA: TGTGCCATCAGTGACAACAGGGGGCGGATTGGAAACACCATATATTTT. Residues: CAISDNRGRIGNTIYF.

This chain joins TRBV28 and TRBJ2-3; 10 bases agree with TRBD2. The CDR3 has 15 residues. The V gene's germline CDR1 is MDHEN and CDR2 SYDVKM. V lost 4 bases to trimming and J lost 6 bases; unmatched junction nucleotides: 7. CDR3 in DNA: TGTGCCAGCAGTTCCCCCGGGACTAGCGCGGATACGCAGTATTTT. This codes for CASSSPGTSADTQYF.

The V and J genes are TRBV5-4 and TRBJ1-1; TRBD1 matches 10 bases. Germline V lookup: CDR1 SGHNT, CDR2 YYREEE (reference sequence). V dropped 1 base and J dropped 2; count of bases not matched to a gene: 8. The CDR3 has 17 residues. The CDR3 bases are TGTGCCAGCAGCTTGAGGACAGGGGGTCATTCAAACACTGAAGCTTTCTTT. Encoded protein: CASSLRTGGHSNTEAFF.

The V and J genes are TRBV11-3 and TRBJ2-1; no firm D call. CDR1 is SGHNT and CDR2 is YENEEA in the germline V gene. The V end lost 0 bases, the J end lost 9 bases, and 6 bases lay between the germline ends. The CDR3 consists of 12 residues. CDR3 sequence reads: CASSLESVEQFF. The CDR3 DNA reads TGTGCCAGCAGCTTAGAGTCTGTTGAGCAGTTCTTC.

This sequence joins TRBV29-1 and TRBJ1-2, with D possibly TRBD1 on 5 matching bases. Looked up from germline, CDR1 is SQVTM and CDR2 is ANQGSEA. This CDR3 spans 12 amino acids. The ends were cut back, 4 bases at V and 2 bases at J, with 8 bases in the middle. CDR3 sequence reads: CSVGAGNYGYTF. CDR3 DNA sequence: TGCAGCGTTGGGGCAGGGAACTATGGCTACACCTTC. Complete variable domain (other parts from reference TRBV29-1 and TRBJ1-2): SAVISQKPSRDICQRGTSLTIQCQVDSQVTMMFWYRQQPGQSLTLIATANQGSEATYESGFVIDKFPISRPNLTFSTLTVSNMSPEDSSIYLCSVGAGNYGYTFGSGTRLTVV.

The genes are TRBV7-9 and TRBJ2-3; D unresolved. V was trimmed by 8 bases and J by 5 bases, leaving 14 bases between them. Looked up from germline, CDR1 is SEHNR and CDR2 is FQNEAQ (reference sequence). The CDR3 is 13 residues long. Here the CDR3 DNA reads TGTGCCAGCCCGATTAGCCCCGAAGATACGCAGTATTTT. It specifies CASPISPEDTQYF.

The V and J genes are TRBV27 and TRBJ1-2; the D gene is possibly TRBD1 (5 bases). In germline, CDR1 is MNHEY, CDR2 SMNVEV (reference sequence). The germline V and J ends were trimmed by 4 bases and 4 bases, with 16 bases remaining between them. The CDR3 is made up of 15 amino acids. CDR3 region: CASSSPLGGVYGYTF. CDR3 nucleotides: TGTGCCAGCAGTTCCCCCTTGGGGGGAGTCTATGGCTACACCTTC.

CDR3 amino acids: CASSKQGGRYGYTF. The CDR3 coding sequence is TGTGCCAGCAGTAAACAGGGGGGGAGGTATGGCTACACCTTC. This sequence joins TRBV6-5 and TRBJ1-2, with 8 bases fitting TRBD1. Germline trimming cut 5 bases from V and 5 bases from J; bases unmatched to any gene: 7. The CDR3 extends over 14 amino acids. The germline CDR1 and CDR2 sequences are MNHEY and SVGAGI.

This chain joins TRBV7-9 and TRBJ2-3; 8 positions match TRBD1. From germline, CDR1 is SEHNR and CDR2 FQNEAQ (reference sequence). Trimming at V came to 6 bases and at J to 1 base, leaving 6 bases not matched to a gene. The CDR3 has 15 residues. The CDR3 DNA is TGTGCCAGCAGGTCCGGGACAGGTGGCACAGATACGCAGTATTTT. Residues: CASRSGTGGTDTQYF.

V is TRBV7-2 and J is TRBJ1-4; TRBD1 is a possible D gene (5 bases). V was shortened by 3 bases and J by 5 bases, with 10 bases between the two germline ends. CDR1 SGHTA and CDR2 FQGNSA come from the germline V gene. This CDR3 contains 14 residues. DNA for the CDR3: TGTGCCAGCAGCTTTGACAGAACCAATGAAAAACTGTTTTTT. This codes for CASSFDRTNEKLFF.

This chain uses TRBV28 with TRBJ2-1; D might be TRBD1 (5 bases). This CDR3 comprises 15 residues. Trimming shortened V by 5 bases and J by 1 base, and 12 bases separated the two germline ends. Germline CDR1 MDHEN, CDR2 SYDVKM. CDR3 region: CASSRWGHSYNEQFF. The CDR3 DNA follows: TGTGCCAGCAGTCGCTGGGGCCATTCCTACAATGAGCAGTTCTTC.

The chain recombines TRBV2 with TRBJ1-2; D might be TRBD1 (5 bases). Germline V gene lookup returns CDR1 SNHLY and CDR2 FYNNEI. V lost 10 bases, J lost 5 bases, and 11 bases lay in between. The CDR3 totals 11 residues. This CDR3 reads CATGGGYGYTF. The CDR3 region has the DNA TGTGCCACCGGGGGGGGATATGGCTACACCTTC.

The chain combines TRBV28 with TRBJ1-2; D is possibly TRBD1 (6 bases). Trimming left V 7 bases short and J 7 bases short, with 19 bases between. The CDR3 contains 14 residues. Germline CDR1 and CDR2: MDHEN and SYDVKM. This CDR3 reads CASTLGTPLGGYTF. CDR3 sequence (DNA): TGTGCCAGCACCCTCGGGACACCCTTGGGTGGCTACACCTTC.

The chain recombines TRBV30 with TRBJ1-4, with 7 positions matching TRBD1. This CDR3 is built from 14 residues. J gave up 7 bases and V 0 bases, and 5 bases lay outside the gene matches. Germline loops: CDR1 GTSNPN, CDR2 SVGIG (reference sequence). The DNA for the CDR3 is TGTGCCTGGAGTGTAGGGACAGTTGGTGAAAAACTGTTTTTT. Protein: CAWSVGTVGEKLFF.